A single sample is the source of the 7 T cell receptor beta chains below, sequenced in a study of T cells in Graves' hyperthyroidism and ophthalmopathy. Regions amplified from RNA transcripts were the TCR beta CDR3 regions. A first-round RT-PCR of the TCR CDR3 used the HTBI primer set. MiXCR, run by TCRdb on the multiplex PCR reads, gives a single entry per CDR3 protein. The profile shows 300,000 to 400,000 distinct CDR3 sequences, about 15% of them singletons. The source material was blood. These receptor sequences come from a woman aged 30 to 39 with Graves' ophthalmopathy.

The chain uses TRBV12-3 or TRBV12-4 and TRBJ2-1; 8 bases fit TRBD2. J gave up 3 bases and V 6 bases, and 7 bases lay outside the gene matches. The CDR3 is made up of 15 amino acids. The CDR3 DNA follows: TGTGCCAGCAGCGTGCGGGGGGTTGGCTACAATGAGCAGTTCTTC. This translates into CASSVRGVGYNEQFF.

This clonotype occurred many times. The chain links TRBV2 to TRBJ1-1; 8 bases match TRBD1. V shed 6 bases, J shed 1 base, and the junction held 13 bases outside the gene matches. CDR1 is SNHLY and CDR2 is FYNNEI in the germline V gene. This CDR3 contains 17 residues. CDR3 residues: CASSRLRATGANTEAFF. Here the CDR3 DNA reads TGTGCCAGCAGCCGACTAAGGGCGACAGGGGCGAACACTGAAGCTTTCTTT.

The V gene is TRBV9, the J gene TRBJ2-2; D is uncertain. The length of the CDR3 is 14 residues. With 4 bases removed from V and 6 bases from J, the gap between germline ends came to 13 bases. Per the germline V gene, CDR1 is SGDLS and CDR2 is YYNGEE. This CDR3 is CASSTIAVAGELFF. In DNA, the CDR3 is TGTGCCAGCAGCACAATCGCGGTAGCCGGGGAGCTGTTTTTT.

A remark on this clonotype: At one end the junction does not follow the germline gene, possibly because of a read error. This chain joins TRBV12-3 or TRBV12-4 and TRBJ1-5, with D unresolved. This CDR3 comprises 15 residues. CDR3 in amino acids: CASSFSLGNNQPQRF. In nucleotides, the CDR3 is TGTGCCAGCAGTTTTAGTTTAGGAAATAATCAGCCCCAGCGTTTT.

This clonotype was counted ten times or more. The chain links TRBV29-1 to TRBJ2-3; 9 positions match TRBD2. The CDR3 is made up of 16 amino acids. CDR1 and CDR2 (germline): SQVTM, ANQGSEA. V was clipped by 3 bases and J by 6 bases; unmatched bases: 13. CDR3 DNA: TGCAGCGTTGAGGAGGAAGCGCGGGGGGGAGGTGATACGCAGTATTTT. Translated, it gives CSVEEEARGGGDTQYF.

This clonotype was recorded a few times. The chain carries TRBV6-4 and TRBJ2-2; 11 bases align to TRBD2. Germline V gene lookup returns CDR1 MRHNA and CDR2 SNTAGT. Losses at the gene ends were 8 bases for V and 4 bases for J; bases not matched to a gene: 3. The CDR3 runs to 14 residues. CDR3: CASATSGGTGELFF. DNA for the CDR3: TGTGCCAGCGCAACTAGCGGGGGCACCGGGGAGCTGTTTTTT.

This clonotype has a count of ten or more. This sequence joins TRBV28 and TRBJ1-2, with no clear D. The germline V gene encodes CDR1 MDHEN and CDR2 SYDVKM. Trimming removed 3 bases from V and 4 bases from J, with 12 bases in between. This CDR3 has 14 residues. The CDR3 spells CASSFATDAYGYTF. CDR3 in DNA: TGTGCCAGCAGTTTCGCGACGGATGCCTATGGCTACACCTTC.